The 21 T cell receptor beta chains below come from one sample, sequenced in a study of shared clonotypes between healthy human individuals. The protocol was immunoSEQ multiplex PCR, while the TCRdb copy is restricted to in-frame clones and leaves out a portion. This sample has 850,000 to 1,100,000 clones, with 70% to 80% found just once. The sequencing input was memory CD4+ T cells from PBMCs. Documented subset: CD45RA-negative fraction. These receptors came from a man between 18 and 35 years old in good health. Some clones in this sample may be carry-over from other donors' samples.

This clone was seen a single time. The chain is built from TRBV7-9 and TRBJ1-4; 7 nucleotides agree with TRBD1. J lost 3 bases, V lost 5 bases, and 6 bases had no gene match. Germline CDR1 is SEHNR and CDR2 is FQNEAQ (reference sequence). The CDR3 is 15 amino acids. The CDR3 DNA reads TGTGCCAGCAGCGGTTCAGGGGGTTCTAATGAAAAACTGTTTTTT. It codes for CASSGSGGSNEKLFF.

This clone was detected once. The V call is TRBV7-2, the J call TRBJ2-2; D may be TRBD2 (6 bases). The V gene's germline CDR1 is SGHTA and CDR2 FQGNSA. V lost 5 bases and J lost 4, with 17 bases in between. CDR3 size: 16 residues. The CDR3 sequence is CASSPWGDWGTGELFF. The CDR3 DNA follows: TGTGCCAGCAGCCCGTGGGGGGACTGGGGCACCGGGGAGCTGTTTTTT.

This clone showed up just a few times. The DNA for the CDR3 is TGCGCCAGCAGCGTCGTCAGGGGGTCAAATTCACCCCTCCACTTT. Translation: CASSVVRGSNSPLHF. The chain combines TRBV5-1 with TRBJ1-6; 7 bases are shared with TRBD1. This CDR3 spans 15 amino acids. From germline, CDR1 is SGHRS and CDR2 YFSETQ. J gave up 7 bases and V 4 bases, and 8 bases lay outside the gene matches.

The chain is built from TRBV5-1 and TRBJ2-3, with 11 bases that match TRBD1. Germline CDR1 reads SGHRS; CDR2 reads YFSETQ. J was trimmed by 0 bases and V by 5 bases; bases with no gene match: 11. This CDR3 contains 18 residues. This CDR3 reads CASSYGQGAYSSTDTQYF. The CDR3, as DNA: TGCGCCAGCAGTTACGGACAGGGGGCCTATTCTAGCACAGATACGCAGTATTTT. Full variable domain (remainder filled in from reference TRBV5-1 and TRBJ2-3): KAGVTQTPRYLIKTRGQQVTLSCSPISGHRSVSWYQQTPGQGLQFLFEYFSETQRNKGNFPGRFSGRQFSNSRSEMNVSTLELGDSALYLCASSYGQGAYSSTDTQYFGPGTRLTVL.

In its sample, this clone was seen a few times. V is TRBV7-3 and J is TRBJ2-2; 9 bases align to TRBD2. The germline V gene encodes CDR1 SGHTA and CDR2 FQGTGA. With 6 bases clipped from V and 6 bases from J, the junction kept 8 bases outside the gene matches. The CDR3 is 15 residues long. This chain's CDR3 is CASRSGGRAAGELFF. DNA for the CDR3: TGTGCCAGCAGATCGGGCGGGAGGGCGGCCGGGGAGCTGTTTTTT. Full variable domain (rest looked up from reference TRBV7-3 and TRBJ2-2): GAGVSQTPSNKVTEKGKYVELRCDPISGHTALYWYRQSLGQGPEFLIYFQGTGAADDSGLPNDRFFAVRPEGSVSTLKIQRTERGDSAVYLCASRSGGRAAGELFFGEGSRLTVL.

CDR3 DNA: TGCAGCGTTGAAGGAGGCTTTGGCGTCGATGAGCAGTTCTTC. It encodes CSVEGGFGVDEQFF. J is TRBJ2-1 and V is TRBV29-1; no reliable D call. The CDR3 spans 14 residues. V was trimmed by 1 base and J by 8 bases, leaving 15 bases between them. Germline V lookup: CDR1 SQVTM, CDR2 ANQGSEA.

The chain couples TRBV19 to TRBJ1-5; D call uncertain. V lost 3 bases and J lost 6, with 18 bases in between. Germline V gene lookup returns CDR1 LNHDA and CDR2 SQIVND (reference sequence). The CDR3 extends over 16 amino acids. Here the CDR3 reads CASSMSGRGSGQPQHF. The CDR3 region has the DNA TGTGCCAGTAGTATGAGTGGTCGGGGTTCCGGTCAGCCCCAGCATTTT.

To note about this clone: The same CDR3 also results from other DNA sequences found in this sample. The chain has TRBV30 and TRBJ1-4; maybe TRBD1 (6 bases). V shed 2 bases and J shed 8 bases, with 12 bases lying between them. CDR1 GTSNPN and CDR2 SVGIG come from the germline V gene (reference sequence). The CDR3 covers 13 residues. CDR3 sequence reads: CAWSSGVGEKLFF. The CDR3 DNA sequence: TGTGCCTGGAGTTCAGGGGTTGGGGAAAAACTGTTTTTT.

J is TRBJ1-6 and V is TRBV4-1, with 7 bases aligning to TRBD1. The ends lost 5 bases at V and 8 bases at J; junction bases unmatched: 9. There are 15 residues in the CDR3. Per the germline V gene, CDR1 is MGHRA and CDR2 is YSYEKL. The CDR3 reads CASSSRGDRDSPLHF. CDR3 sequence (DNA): TGCGCCAGCAGCTCCCGTGGGGACAGAGATTCACCCCTCCACTTT.

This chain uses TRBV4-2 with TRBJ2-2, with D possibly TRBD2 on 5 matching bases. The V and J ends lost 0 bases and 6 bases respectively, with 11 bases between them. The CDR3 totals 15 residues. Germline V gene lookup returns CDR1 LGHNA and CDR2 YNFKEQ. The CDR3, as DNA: TGTGCCAGCAGCCAAGAGACTAATTATCCCGGGGAGCTGTTTTTT. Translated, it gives CASSQETNYPGELFF.

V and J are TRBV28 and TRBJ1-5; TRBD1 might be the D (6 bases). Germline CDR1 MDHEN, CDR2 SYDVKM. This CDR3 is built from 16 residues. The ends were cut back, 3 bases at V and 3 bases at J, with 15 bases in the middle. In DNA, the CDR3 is TGTGCCAGCAGTTTCCCCCCGGGACACCACAATCAGCCCCAGCATTTT. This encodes CASSFPPGHHNQPQHF.

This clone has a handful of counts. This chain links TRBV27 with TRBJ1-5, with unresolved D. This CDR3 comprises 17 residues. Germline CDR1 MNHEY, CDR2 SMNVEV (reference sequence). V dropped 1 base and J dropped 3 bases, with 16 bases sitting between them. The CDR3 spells CASSLFQSDHYNQPQHF. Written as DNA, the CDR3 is TGTGCCAGCAGTTTATTTCAATCGGACCATTACAATCAGCCCCAGCATTTT.

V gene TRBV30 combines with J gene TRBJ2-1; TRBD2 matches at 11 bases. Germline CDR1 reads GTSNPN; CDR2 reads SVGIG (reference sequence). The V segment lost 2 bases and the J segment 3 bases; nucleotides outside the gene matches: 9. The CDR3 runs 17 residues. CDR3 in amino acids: CAWSPSSGRPHYNEQFF. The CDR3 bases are TGTGCCTGGAGTCCCTCTAGCGGGAGGCCACACTACAATGAGCAGTTCTTC.

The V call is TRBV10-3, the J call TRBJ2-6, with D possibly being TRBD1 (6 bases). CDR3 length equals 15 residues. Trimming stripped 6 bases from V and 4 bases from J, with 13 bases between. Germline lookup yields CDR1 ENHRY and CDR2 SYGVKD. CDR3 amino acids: CAIRGTGSGANVLTF. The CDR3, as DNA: TGTGCCATCAGGGGCACAGGGTCCGGGGCCAACGTCCTGACTTTC.

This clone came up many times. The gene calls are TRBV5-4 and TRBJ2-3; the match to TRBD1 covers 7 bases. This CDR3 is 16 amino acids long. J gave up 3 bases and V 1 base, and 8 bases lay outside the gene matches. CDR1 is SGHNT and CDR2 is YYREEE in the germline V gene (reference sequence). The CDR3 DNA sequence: TGTGCCAGCAGCTTGCTCGACAGGGTGAAAACAGATACGCAGTATTTT. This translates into CASSLLDRVKTDTQYF.

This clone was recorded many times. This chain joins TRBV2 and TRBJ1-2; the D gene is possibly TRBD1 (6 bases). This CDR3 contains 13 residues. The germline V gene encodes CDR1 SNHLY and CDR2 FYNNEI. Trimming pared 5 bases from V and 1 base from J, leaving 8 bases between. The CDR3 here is CASSPGHNYGYTF. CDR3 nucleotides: TGTGCCAGCAGTCCGGGACATAACTATGGCTACACCTTC. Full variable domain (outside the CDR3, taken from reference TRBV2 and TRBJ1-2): EPEVTQTPSHQVTQMGQEVILRCVPISNHLYFYWYRQILGQKVEFLVSFYNNEISEKSEIFDDQFSVERPDGSNFTLKIRSTKLEDSAMYFCASSPGHNYGYTFGSGTRLTVV.

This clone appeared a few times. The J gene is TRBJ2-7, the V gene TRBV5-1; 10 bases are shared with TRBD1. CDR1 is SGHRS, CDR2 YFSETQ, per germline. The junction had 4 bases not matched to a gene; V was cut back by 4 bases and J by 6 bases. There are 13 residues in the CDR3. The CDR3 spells CASSTRDRGEQYF. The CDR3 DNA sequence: TGCGCCAGCAGCACCCGGGACAGGGGCGAGCAGTACTTC. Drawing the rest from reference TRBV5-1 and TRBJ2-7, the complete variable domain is KAGVTQTPRYLIKTRGQQVTLSCSPISGHRSVSWYQQTPGQGLQFLFEYFSETQRNKGNFPGRFSGRQFSNSRSEMNVSTLELGDSALYLCASSTRDRGEQYFGPGTRLTVT.

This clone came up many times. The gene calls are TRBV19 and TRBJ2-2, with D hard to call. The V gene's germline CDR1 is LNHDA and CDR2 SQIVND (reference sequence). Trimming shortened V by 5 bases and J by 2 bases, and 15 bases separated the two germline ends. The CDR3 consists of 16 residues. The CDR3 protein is CASSADVIANTGELFF. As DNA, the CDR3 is TGTGCCAGTAGTGCGGACGTAATAGCAAACACCGGGGAGCTGTTTTTT.

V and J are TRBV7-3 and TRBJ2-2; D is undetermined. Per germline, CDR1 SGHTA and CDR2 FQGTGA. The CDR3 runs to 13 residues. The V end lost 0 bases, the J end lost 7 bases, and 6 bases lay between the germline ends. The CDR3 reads CASSLTAGGELFF. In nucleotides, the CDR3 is TGTGCCAGCAGCTTAACAGCCGGCGGGGAGCTGTTTTTT.

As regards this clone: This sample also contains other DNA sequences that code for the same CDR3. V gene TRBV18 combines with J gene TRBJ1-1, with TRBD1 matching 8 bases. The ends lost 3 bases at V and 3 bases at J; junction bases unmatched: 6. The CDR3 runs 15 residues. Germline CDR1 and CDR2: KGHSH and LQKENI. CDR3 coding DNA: TGTGCCAGCTCACCGACTACAGGGGGGGACACTGAAGCTTTCTTT. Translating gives CASSPTTGGDTEAFF.

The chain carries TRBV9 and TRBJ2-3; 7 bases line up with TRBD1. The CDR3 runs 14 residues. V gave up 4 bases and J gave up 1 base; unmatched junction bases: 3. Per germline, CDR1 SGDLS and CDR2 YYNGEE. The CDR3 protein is CASSTGQGTDTQYF. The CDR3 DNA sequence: TGTGCCAGCAGCACAGGACAGGGCACAGATACGCAGTATTTT.